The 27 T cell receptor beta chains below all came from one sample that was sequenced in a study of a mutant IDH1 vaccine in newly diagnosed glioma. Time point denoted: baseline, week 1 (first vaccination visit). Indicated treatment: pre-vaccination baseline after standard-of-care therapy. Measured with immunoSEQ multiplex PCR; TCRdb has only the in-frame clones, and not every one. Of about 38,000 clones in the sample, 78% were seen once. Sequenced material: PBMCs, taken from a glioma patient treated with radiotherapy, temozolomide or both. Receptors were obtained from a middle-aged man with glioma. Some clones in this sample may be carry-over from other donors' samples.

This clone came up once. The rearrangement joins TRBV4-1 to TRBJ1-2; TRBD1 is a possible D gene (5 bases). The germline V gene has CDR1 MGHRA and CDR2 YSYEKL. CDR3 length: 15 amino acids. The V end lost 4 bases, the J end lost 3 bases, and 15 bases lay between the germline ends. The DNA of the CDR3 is TGCGCCAGCAGCCCCCATGGGGGGAAGGACTATGGCTACACCTTC. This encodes CASSPHGGKDYGYTF.

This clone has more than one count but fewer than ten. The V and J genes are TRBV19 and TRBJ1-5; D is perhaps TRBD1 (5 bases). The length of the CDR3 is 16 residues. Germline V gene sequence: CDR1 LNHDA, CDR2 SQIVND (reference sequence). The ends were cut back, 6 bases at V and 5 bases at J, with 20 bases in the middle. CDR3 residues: CASRPWGGTLDQPQHF. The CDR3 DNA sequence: TGTGCCAGTAGGCCCTGGGGAGGGACCCTCGATCAGCCCCAGCATTTT. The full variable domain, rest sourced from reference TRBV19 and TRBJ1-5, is DGGITQSPKYLFRKEGQNVTLSCEQNLNHDAMYWYRQDPGQGLRLIYYSQIVNDFQKGDIAEGYSVSREKKESFPLTVTSAQKNPTAFYLCASRPWGGTLDQPQHFGDGTRLSIL.

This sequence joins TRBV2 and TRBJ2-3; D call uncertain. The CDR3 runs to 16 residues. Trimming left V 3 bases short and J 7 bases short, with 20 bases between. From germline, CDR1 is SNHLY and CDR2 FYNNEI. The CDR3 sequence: CASSDPMEAAWHTQYF. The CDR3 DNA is TGTGCCAGCAGTGATCCCATGGAAGCCGCATGGCATACGCAGTATTTT.

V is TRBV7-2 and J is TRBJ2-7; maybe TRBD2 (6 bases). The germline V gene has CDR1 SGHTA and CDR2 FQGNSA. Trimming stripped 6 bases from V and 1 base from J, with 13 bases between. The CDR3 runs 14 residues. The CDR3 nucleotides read TGTGCCAGCAGTCCGAACGGGGGTTCCTACGAGCAGTACTTC. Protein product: CASSPNGGSYEQYF.

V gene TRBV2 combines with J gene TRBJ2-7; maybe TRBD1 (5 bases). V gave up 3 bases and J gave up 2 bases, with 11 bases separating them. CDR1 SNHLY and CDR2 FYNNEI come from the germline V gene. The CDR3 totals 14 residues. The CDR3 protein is CASSDPTDTYEQYF. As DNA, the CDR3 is TGTGCCAGCAGTGACCCGACAGATACCTACGAGCAGTACTTC.

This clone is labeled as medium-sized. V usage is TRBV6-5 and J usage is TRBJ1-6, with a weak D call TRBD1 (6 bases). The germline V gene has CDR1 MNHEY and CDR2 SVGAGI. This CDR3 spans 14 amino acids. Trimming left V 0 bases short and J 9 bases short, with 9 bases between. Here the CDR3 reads CASSYSRGGSPLHF. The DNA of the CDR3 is TGTGCCAGCAGTTACTCGAGGGGGGGTTCACCCCTCCACTTT.

DNA of the CDR3: TGTGCCAGCAGCATGAACAGGGGGCCCACAGATACGCAGTATTTT. Protein product: CASSMNRGPTDTQYF. The chain recombines TRBV5-4 with TRBJ2-3; 9 nucleotides match TRBD1. The CDR3 runs to 15 residues. The germline V gene has CDR1 SGHNT and CDR2 YYREEE (reference sequence). The J segment lost 2 bases and the V segment lost 4 bases, leaving 5 bases of the junction unmatched.

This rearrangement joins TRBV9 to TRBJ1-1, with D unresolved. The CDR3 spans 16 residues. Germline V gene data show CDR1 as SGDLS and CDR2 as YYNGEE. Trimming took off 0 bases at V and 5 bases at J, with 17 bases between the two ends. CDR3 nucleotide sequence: TGTGCCAGCAGCGTAGGTCGGAGACCCGGAGGGACTGAAGCTTTCTTT. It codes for CASSVGRRPGGTEAFF.

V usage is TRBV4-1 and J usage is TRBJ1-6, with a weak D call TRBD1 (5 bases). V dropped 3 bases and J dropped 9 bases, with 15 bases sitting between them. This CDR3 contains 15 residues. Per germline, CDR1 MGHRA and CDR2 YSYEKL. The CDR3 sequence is CASSHSQGISSPLHF. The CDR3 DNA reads TGCGCCAGCAGCCACAGTCAGGGAATCTCTTCACCCCTCCACTTT.

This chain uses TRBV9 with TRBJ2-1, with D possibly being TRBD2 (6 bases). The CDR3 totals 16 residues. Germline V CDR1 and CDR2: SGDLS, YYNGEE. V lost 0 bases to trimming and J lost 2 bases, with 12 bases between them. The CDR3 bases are TGTGCCAGCAGCGTAGACGCGGGGAACACCTACAATGAGCAGTTCTTC. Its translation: CASSVDAGNTYNEQFF.

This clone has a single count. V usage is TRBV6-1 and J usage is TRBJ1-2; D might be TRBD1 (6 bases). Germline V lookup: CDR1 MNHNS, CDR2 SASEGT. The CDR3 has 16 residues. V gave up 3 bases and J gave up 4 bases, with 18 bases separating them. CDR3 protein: CASSDRFETGSYGYTF. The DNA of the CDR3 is TGTGCCAGCAGTGACAGGTTCGAGACAGGAAGCTATGGCTACACCTTC.

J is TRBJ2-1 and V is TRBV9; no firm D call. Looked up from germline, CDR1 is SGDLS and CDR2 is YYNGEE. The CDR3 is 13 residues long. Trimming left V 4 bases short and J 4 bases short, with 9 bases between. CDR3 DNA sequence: TGTGCCAGCAGCTTTGACACATACAATGAGCAGTTCTTC. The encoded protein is CASSFDTYNEQFF.

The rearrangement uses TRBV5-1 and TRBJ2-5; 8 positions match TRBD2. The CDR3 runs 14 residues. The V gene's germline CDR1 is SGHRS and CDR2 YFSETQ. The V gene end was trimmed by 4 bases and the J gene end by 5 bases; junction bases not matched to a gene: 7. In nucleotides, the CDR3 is TGCGCCAGCAGCCCCCTCGGGAGGGTTGAGACCCAGTACTTC. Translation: CASSPLGRVETQYF.

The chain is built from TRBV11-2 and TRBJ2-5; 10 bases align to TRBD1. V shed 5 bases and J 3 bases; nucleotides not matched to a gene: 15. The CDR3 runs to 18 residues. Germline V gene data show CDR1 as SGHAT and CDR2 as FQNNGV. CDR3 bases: TGTGCCAGCAGCCTCGGATACCCGGGACAGGGGTGGGAAGAGACCCAGTACTTC. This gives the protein CASSLGYPGQGWEETQYF.

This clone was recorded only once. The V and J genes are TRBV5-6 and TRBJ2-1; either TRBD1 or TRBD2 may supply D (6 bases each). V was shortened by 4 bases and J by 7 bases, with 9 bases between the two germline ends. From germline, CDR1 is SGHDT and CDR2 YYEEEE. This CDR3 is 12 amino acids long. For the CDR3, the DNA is TGTGCCAGCAGCGGAGGGGGGAATGAGCAGTTCTTC. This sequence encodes CASSGGGNEQFF. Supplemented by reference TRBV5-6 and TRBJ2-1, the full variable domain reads DAGVTQSPTHLIKTRGQQVTLRCSPKSGHDTVSWYQQALGQGPQFIFQYYEEEERQRGNFPDRFSGHQFPNYSSELNVNALLLGDSALYLCASSGGGNEQFFGPGTRLTVL.

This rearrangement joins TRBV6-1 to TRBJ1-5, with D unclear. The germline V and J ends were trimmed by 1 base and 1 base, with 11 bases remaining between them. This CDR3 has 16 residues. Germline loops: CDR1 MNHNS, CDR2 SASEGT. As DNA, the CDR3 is TGTGCCAGCAGTGAAGTGAAGGGAATCAGCAATCAGCCCCAGCATTTT. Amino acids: CASSEVKGISNQPQHF.

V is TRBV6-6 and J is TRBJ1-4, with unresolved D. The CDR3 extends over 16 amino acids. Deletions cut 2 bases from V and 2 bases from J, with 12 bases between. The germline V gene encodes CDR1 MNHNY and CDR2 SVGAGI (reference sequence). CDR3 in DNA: TGTGCCAGCAGTTACCCGCTGTGGGCGACTAATGAAAAACTGTTTTTT. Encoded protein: CASSYPLWATNEKLFF.

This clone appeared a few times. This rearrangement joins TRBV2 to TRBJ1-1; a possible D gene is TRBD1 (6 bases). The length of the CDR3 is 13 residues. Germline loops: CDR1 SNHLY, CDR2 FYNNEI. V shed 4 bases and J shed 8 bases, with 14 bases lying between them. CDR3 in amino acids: CASSAGQWLEAFF. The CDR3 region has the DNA TGTGCCAGCAGTGCTGGACAGTGGTTAGAAGCTTTCTTT.

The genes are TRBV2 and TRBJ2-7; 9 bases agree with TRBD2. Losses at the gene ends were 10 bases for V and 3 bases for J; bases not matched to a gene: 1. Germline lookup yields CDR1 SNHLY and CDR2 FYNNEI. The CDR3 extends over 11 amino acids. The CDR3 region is CAMTSGYEQYF. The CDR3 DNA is TGTGCCATGACTAGCGGCTACGAGCAGTACTTC.

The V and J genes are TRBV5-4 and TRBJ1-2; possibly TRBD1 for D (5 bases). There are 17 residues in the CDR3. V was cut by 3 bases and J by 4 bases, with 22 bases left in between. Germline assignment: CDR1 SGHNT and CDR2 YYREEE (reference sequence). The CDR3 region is CASSSQLGGSGIYGYTF. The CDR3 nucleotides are TGTGCCAGCAGCTCCCAACTGGGGGGTTCGGGGATCTATGGCTACACCTTC.

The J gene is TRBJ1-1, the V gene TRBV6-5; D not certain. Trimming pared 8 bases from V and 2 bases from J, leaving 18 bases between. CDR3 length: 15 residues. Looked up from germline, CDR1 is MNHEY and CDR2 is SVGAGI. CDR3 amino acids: CASQLEGIINTEAFF. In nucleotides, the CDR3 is TGTGCCAGCCAACTAGAAGGGATTATCAACACTGAAGCTTTCTTT.

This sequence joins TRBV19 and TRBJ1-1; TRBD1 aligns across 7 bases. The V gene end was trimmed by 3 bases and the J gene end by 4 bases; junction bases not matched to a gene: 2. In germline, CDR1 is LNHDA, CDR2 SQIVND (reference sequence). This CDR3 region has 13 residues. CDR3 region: CASSIDRATEAFF. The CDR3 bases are TGTGCCAGTAGTATCGACAGGGCCACTGAAGCTTTCTTT.

The CDR3 DNA reads as TGTGCCAGCAGTGCTACAGGGGACTCCTACAATGAGCAGTTCTTC. Translation gives CASSATGDSYNEQFF. The gene calls are TRBV6-1 and TRBJ2-1; 7 bases are a match to TRBD1. The CDR3 runs 15 residues. Germline CDR1 reads MNHNS; CDR2 reads SASEGT. V was clipped by 4 bases and J by 0 bases; unmatched bases: 3.

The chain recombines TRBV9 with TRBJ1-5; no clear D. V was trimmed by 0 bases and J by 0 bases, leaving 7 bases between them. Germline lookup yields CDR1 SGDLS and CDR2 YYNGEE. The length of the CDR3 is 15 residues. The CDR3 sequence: CASSVVRYSNQPQHF. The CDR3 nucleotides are TGTGCCAGCAGCGTAGTTAGATATAGCAATCAGCCCCAGCATTTT.

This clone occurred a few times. The DNA of the CDR3 is TGCGCCAGCAGCCCGGCGACTAGCGGGATCACCTACGAGCAGTACTTC. The encoded protein is CASSPATSGITYEQYF. The chain joins TRBV5-1 to TRBJ2-7, with 11 bases matching TRBD2. The CDR3 consists of 16 residues. CDR1 is SGHRS and CDR2 is YFSETQ in the germline V gene. The ends lost 4 bases at V and 2 bases at J; junction bases unmatched: 8.

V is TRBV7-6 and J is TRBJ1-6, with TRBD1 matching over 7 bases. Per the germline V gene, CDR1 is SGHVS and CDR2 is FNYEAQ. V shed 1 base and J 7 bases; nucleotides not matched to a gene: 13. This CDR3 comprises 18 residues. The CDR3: CASSLGGQQLYWNSPLHF. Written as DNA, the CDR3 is TGTGCCAGCAGCTTAGGGGGACAGCAGCTATATTGGAATTCACCCCTCCACTTT.

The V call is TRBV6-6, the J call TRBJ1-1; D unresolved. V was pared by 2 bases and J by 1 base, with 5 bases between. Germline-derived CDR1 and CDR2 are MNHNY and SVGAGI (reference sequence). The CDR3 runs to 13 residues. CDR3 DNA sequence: TGTGCCAGCAGTTACACGGAGAACACTGAAGCTTTCTTT. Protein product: CASSYTENTEAFF.